Sequencing of this T cell receptor beta chain was carried out in a study of blood T cell repertoires in COVID-19. In the study overall: From T cells, B-cell-depleted T cells, or PBMCs came the material, which was cDNA or gDNA.

As originally analysed: Reference gene primers were amplified, and this amplification served to estimate nucleated cell counts. Assay used: immunoSEQ multiplex PCR; TCRdb lists only in-frame clones, some missing. The V and J calls and clone size come from that table; D and trimming were worked out from the DNA. The sample shows under 80,000 clones, approximately 90% of them seen only once. Trimming shortened V by 6 bases and J by 6 bases, and 14 bases separated the two germline ends. This CDR3 contains 14 residues. From germline, CDR1 is MDHEN and CDR2 SYDVKM. The source is a man in his 70s with active or convalescent COVID-19. The chain joins TRBV28 to TRBJ1-4; possibly TRBD1 for D (5 bases). Sequencing input: peripheral blood. The CDR3 is CASRSLRGDEKLFF. The CDR3 DNA follows: TGTGCCAGCAGATCCCTTCGGGGGGATGAAAAACTGTTTTTT.